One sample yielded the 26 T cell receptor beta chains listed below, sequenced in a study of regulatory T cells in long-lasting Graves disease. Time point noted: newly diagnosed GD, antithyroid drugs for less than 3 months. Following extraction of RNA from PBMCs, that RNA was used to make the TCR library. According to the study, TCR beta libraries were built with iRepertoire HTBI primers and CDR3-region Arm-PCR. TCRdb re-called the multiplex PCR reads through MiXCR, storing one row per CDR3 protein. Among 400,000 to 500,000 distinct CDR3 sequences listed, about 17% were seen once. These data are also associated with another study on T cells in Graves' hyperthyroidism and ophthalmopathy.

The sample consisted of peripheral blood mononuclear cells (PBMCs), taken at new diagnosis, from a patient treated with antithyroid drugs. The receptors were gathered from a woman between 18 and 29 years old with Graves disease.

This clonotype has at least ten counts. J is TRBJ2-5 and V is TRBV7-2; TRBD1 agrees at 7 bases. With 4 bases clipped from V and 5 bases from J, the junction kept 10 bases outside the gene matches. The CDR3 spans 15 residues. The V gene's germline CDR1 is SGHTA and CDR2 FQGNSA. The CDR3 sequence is CASSSRDSSFETQYF. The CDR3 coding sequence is TGTGCCAGCAGCTCCCGGGACAGTAGCTTCGAGACCCAGTACTTC.

DNA for the CDR3: TGTGCCAGCAGTTACTCGTACACCTATCAGCCCCAGCATTTT. It codes for CASSYSYTYQPQHF. The chain employs TRBV6-2 or TRBV6-3 and TRBJ1-5; D uncertain. Germline values: CDR1 MNHEY, CDR2 SVGEGT. Deletions cut 0 bases from V and 5 bases from J, with 8 bases between. This CDR3 contains 14 residues.

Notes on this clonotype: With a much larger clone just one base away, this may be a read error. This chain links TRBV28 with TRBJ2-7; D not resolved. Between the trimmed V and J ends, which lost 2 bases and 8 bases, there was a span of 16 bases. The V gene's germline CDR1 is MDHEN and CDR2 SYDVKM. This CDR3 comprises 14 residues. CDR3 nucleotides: TGTGCCAGCAGTTTAACGGTAAAGGTATACAAGCAGTACTTC. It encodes CASSLTVKVYKQYF. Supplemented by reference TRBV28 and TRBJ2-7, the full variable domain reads DVKVTQSSRYLVKRTGEKVFLECVQDMDHENMFWYRQDPGLGLRLIYFSYDVKMKEKGDIPEGYSVSREKKERFSLILESASTNQTSMYLCASSLTVKVYKQYFGPGTRLTVT.

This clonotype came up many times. The CDR3 sequence is CASSLYKSYEQYF. The DNA for the CDR3 is TGTGCCAGCAGCTTATACAAGTCCTACGAGCAGTACTTC. This sequence joins TRBV7-9 and TRBJ2-7; D not resolved. Germline CDR1 is SEHNR and CDR2 is FQNEAQ (reference sequence). The CDR3 has 13 amino acids. Trimming took 2 bases from V and 1 from J, leaving 6 bases between them.

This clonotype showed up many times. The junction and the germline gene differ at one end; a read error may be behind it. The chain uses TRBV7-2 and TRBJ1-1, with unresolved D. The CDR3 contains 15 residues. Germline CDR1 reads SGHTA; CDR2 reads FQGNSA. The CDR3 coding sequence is TGCGCCAGCAGCCCAGGATTAATCGGGAACACTGAAGCTTTCTTT. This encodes CASSPGLIGNTEAFF.

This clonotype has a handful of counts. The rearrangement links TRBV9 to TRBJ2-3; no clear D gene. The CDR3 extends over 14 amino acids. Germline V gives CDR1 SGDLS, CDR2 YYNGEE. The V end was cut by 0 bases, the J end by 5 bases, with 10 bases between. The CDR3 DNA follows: TGTGCCAGCAGCGTAGATTCGGCTGGAGATACGCAGTATTTT. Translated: CASSVDSAGDTQYF. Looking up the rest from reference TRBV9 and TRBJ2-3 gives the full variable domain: DSGVTQTPKHLITATGQRVTLRCSPRSGDLSVYWYQQSLDQGLQFLIQYYNGEERAKGNILERFSAQQFPDLHSELNLSSLELGDSALYFCASSVDSAGDTQYFGPGTRLTVL.

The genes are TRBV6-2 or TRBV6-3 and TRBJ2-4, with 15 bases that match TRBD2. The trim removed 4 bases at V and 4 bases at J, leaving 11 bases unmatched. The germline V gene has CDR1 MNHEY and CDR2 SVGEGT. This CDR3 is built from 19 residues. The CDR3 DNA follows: TGTGCCAGCAGTTCGCCTCCACCCGGGACTAGCGGGAGGAAAAACATTCAGTACTTC. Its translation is CASSSPPPGTSGRKNIQYF.

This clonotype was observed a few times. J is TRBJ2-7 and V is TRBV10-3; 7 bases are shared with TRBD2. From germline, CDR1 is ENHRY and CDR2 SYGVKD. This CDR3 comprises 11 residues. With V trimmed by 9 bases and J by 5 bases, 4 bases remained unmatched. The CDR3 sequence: CAMGGINEQYF. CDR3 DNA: TGTGCCATGGGGGGGATTAACGAGCAGTACTTC.

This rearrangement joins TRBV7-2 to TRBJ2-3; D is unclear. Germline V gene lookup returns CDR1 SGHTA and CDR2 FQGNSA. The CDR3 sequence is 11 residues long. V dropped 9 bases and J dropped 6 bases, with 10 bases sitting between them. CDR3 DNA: TGTGCCAGTAGTTTAATGGATACGCAGTATTTT. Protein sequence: CASSLMDTQYF.

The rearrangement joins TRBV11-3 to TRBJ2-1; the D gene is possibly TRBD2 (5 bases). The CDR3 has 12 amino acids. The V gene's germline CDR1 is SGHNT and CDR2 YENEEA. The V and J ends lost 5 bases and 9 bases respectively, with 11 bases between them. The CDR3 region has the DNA TGTGCCAGCAGCCCGGACTCCACTGAGCAGTTCTTC. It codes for CASSPDSTEQFF.

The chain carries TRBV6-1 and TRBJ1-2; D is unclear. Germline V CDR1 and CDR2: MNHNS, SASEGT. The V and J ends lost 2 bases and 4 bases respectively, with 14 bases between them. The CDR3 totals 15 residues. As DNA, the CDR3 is TGTGCCAGCAGTGAACTCGGTCGGGGAATCTATGGCTACACCTTC. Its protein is CASSELGRGIYGYTF.

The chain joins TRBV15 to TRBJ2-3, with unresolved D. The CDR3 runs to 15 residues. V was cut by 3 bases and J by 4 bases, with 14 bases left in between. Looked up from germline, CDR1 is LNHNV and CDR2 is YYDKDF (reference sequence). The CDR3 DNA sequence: TGTGCCACCAGCAGTGAAGGTTTCATGGCAGATACGCAGTATTTT. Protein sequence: CATSSEGFMADTQYF. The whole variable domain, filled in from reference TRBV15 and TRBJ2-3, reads DAMVIQNPRYQVTQFGKPVTLSCSQTLNHNVMYWYQQKSSQAPKLLFHYYDKDFNNEADTPDNFQSRRPNTSFCFLDIRSPGLGDTAMYLCATSSEGFMADTQYFGPGTRLTVL.

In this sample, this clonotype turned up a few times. CDR3 bases: TGCGCCAGCAGTGAGTCCGGGCTCTCCTACGAGCAGTACTTC. Protein product: CASSESGLSYEQYF. J is TRBJ2-7 and V is TRBV10-2, with D hard to call. CDR3 size: 14 residues. The V and J ends lost 0 bases and 0 bases respectively, with 6 bases between them. Germline assignment: CDR1 WSHSY and CDR2 SAAADI.

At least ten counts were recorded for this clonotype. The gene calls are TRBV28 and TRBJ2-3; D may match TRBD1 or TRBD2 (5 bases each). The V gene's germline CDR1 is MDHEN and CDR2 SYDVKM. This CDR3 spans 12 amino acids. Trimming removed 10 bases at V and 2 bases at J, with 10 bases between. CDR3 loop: CAISGPTDTQYF. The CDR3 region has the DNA TGTGCCATCTCGGGACCCACAGATACGCAGTATTTT.

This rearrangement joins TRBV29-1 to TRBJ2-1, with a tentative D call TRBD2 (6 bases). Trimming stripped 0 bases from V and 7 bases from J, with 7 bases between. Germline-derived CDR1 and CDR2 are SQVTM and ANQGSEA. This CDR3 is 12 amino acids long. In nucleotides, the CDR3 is TGCAGCGTTGAAGAAGGAGGGAATGAGCAGTTCTTC. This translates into CSVEEGGNEQFF.

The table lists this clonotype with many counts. CDR3 amino acids: CASRENRVQPQHF. CDR3 in DNA: TGTGCCAGCAGGGAAAACAGGGTACAGCCCCAGCATTTT. The chain recombines TRBV27 with TRBJ1-5; TRBD1 is a possible D gene (6 bases). V was trimmed by 6 bases and J by 7 bases, leaving 13 bases between them. CDR1 is MNHEY, CDR2 SMNVEV, per germline (reference sequence). The length of the CDR3 is 13 residues.

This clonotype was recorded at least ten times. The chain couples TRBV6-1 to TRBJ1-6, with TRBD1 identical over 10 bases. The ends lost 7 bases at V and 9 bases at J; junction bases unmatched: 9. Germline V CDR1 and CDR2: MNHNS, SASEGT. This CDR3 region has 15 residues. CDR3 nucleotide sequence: TGTGCCAGCACCCCAGGGACAGGGGATCGTTCACCCCTCCACTTT. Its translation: CASTPGTGDRSPLHF.

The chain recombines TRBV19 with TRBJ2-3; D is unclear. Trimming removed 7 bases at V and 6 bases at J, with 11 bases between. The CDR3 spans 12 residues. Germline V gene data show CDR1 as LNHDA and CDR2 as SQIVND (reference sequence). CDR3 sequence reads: CASMRTGDTQYF. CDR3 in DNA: TGTGCCAGTATGCGGACGGGTGATACGCAGTATTTT. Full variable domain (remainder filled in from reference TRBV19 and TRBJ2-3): DGGITQSPKYLFRKEGQNVTLSCEQNLNHDAMYWYRQDPGQGLRLIYYSQIVNDFQKGDIAEGYSVSREKKESFPLTVTSAQKNPTAFYLCASMRTGDTQYFGPGTRLTVL.

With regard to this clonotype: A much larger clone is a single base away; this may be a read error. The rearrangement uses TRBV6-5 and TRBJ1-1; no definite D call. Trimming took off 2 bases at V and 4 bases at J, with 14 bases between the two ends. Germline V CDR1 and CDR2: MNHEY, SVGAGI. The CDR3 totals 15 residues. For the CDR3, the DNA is TGTGCCAGCAGTTACGCTGTAGGGCGGAGCACTGAAGCTTTCTTT. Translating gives CASSYAVGRSTEAFF.

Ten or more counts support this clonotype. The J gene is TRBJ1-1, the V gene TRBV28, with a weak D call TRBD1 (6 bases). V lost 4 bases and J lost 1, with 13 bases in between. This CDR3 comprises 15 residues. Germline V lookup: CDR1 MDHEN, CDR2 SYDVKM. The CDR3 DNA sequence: TGTGCCAGCAGTTCCCCGGGGGCCTCGAACACTGAAGCTTTCTTT. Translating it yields CASSSPGASNTEAFF.

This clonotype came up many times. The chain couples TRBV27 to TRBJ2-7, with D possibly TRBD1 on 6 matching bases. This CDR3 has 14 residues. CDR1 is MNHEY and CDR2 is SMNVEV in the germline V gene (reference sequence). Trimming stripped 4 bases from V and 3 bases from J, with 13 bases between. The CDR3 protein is CASSSGDEYYEQYF. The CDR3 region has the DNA TGTGCCAGCAGTTCAGGGGATGAGTACTACGAGCAGTACTTC.

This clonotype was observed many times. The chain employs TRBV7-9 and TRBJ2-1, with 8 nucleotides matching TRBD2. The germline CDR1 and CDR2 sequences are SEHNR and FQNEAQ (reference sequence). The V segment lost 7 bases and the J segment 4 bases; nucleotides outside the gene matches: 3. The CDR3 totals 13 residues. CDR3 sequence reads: CASIQREYNEQFF. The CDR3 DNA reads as TGTGCCAGCATCCAGCGGGAGTACAATGAGCAGTTCTTC.

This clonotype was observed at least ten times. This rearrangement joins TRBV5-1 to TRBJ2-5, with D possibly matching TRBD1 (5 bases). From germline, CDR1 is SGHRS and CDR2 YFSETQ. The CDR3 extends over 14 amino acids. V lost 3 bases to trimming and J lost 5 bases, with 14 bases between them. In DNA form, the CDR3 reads TGCGCCAGCAGCTGGGGCAGGTCTCCGGAGACCCAGTACTTC. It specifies CASSWGRSPETQYF. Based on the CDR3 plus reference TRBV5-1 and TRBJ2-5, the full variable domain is KAGVTQTPRYLIKTRGQQVTLSCSPISGHRSVSWYQQTPGQGLQFLFEYFSETQRNKGNFPGRFSGRQFSNSRSEMNVSTLELGDSALYLCASSWGRSPETQYFGPGTRLLVL.

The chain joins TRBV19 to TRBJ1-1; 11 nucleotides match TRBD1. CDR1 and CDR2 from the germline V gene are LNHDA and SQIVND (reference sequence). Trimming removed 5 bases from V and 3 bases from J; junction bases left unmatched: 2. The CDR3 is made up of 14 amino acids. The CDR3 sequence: CASSGTGGYTEAFF. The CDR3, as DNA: TGTGCCAGTAGTGGGACAGGGGGTTACACTGAAGCTTTCTTT.

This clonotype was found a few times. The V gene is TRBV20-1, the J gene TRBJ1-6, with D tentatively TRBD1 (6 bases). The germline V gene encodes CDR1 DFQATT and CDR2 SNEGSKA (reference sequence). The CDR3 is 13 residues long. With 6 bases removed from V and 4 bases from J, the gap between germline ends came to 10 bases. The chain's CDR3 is CSASRGYNSPLHF. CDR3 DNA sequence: TGCAGTGCAAGTAGGGGGTATAATTCACCCCTCCACTTT.

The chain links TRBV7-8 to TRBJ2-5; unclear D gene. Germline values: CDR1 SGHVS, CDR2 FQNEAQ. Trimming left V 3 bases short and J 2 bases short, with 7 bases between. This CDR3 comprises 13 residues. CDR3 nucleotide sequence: TGTGCCAGCAGCTTTCAACCTCAAGAGACCCAGTACTTC. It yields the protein CASSFQPQETQYF.